This T cell receptor beta chain derives from a study of T cell responses to AZD1222 COVID-19 vaccine. Study-level information: Pooled in the analysis were second doses at about 4 or about 12 weeks. Notes on the study in general: Close to half of spike-specific TCRs reportedly recognize unmutated variant regions.

On this clone: The antigen is unknown.

V was cut by 7 bases and J by 7 bases, with 10 bases left in between. Germline assignment: CDR1 MNHEY and CDR2 SVGAGI. CDR3 length equals 11 residues. Some clones are missing from TCRdb's copy, which holds only in-frame ones; the method was immunoSEQ multiplex PCR. In the table there are 120,000 to 150,000 clones, more than 75% of which are singletons. The chain links TRBV6-5 to TRBJ1-1; perhaps TRBD1 as D (5 bases). This material consisted of peripheral blood, taken on day 0 of AZD1222 vaccination. The receptor was isolated from an adult in good health. This CDR3 is CASTTGIEAFF. The CDR3 DNA follows: TGTGCCAGCACCACAGGTATTGAAGCTTTCTTT.